The T cell receptor (beta chain) under discussion was sequenced for a study of cytomegalovirus exposure and HLA in healthy donors. Notes on the study in general: Reportedly, diagnosis of cytomegalovirus status by the classifier showed high specificity and sensitivity. Whilst most TCR sequences proved rare, a subset of public TCRs occurred across many donors.

Generated by immunoSEQ multiplex PCR, the TCRdb table keeps only in-frame clones and is missing some. The sample yields about 150,000 clones, 70% to 90% seen once. In the case of this clone: The target antigen is unknown.

The germline V and J ends were trimmed by 4 bases and 2 bases, with 11 bases remaining between them. CDR1 SGHTA and CDR2 FQGNSA come from the germline V gene. The CDR3 consists of 14 residues. This clonotype originated in a man younger than 35 in good health and CMV-seronegative. The sequencing sample was made of PBMCs. The rearrangement uses TRBV7-2 and TRBJ1-2; D unclear. In nucleotides, the CDR3 is TGTGCCAGCAGCTCCCCGGGAGTCAACTATGGCTACACCTTC. Translating gives CASSSPGVNYGYTF.